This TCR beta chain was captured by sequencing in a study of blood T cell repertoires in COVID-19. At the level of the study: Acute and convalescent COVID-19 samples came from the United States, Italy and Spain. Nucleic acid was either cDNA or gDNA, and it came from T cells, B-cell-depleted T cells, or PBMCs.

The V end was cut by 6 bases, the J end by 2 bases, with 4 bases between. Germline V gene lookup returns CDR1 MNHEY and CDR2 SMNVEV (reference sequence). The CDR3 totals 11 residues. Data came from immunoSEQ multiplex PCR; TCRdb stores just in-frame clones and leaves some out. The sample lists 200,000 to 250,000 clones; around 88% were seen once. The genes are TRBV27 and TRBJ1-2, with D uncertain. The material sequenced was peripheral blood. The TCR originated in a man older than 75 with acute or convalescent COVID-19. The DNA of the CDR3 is TGTGCCAGCAGCCTCAACTATGGCTACACCTTC. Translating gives CASSLNYGYTF.